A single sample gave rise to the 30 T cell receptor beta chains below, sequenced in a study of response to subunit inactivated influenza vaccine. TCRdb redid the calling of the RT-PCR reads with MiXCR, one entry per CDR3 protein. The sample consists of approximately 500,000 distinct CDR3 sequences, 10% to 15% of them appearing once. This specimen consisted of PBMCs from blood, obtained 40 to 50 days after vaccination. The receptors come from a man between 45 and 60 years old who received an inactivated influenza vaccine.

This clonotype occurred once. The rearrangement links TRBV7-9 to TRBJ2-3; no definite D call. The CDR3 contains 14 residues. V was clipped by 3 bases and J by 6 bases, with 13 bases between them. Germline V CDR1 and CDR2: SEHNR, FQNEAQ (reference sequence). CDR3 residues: CASSFALPTDTQYF. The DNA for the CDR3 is TGTGCCAGCAGCTTTGCGTTACCCACGGATACGCAGTATTTT.

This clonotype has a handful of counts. The CDR3, as DNA: TGTGCCAGCAGTTTAGTGGCGGGGGGGGGCACCGGGGAGCTGTTTTTT. Its translation is CASSLVAGGGTGELFF. The chain joins TRBV12-3 or TRBV12-4 to TRBJ2-2; 9 bases match TRBD2. This CDR3 has 16 amino acids. The J segment lost 4 bases and the V segment lost 1 base, leaving 4 bases of the junction unmatched.

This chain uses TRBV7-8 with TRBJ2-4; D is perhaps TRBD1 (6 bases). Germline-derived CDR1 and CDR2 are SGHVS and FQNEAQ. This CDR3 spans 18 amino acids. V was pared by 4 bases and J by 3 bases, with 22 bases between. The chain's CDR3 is CASSWKRYRDNVKNIQYF. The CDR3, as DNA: TGTGCCAGCAGCTGGAAGCGTTACCGGGACAACGTCAAAAACATTCAGTACTTC.

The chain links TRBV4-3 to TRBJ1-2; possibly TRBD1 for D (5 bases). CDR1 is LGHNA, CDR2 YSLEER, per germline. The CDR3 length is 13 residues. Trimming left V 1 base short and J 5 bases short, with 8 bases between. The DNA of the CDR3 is TGCGCCAGCAGCCAAGGCAGGGAGTATGGCTACACCTTC. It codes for CASSQGREYGYTF.

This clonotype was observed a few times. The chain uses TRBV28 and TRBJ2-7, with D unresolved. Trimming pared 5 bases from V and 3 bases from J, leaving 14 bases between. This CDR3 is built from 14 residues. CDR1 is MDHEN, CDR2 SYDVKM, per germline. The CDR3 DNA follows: TGTGCCAGCAGTCCTCTAGTGGGCTTCTACGAGCAGTACTTC. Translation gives CASSPLVGFYEQYF.

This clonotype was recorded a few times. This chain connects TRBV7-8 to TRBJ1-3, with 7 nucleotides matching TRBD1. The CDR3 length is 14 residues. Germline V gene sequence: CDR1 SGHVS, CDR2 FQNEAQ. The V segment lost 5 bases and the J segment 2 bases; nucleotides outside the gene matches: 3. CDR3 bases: TGTGCCAGCAGCCTACAGGGGACTGGAAACACCATATATTTT. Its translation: CASSLQGTGNTIYF.

This chain's CDR3 is CASSFATDPTGELFF. CDR3 sequence (DNA): TGTGCCAGCAGCTTCGCGACGGATCCCACCGGGGAGCTGTTTTTT. J is TRBJ2-2 and V is TRBV7-2; D gene unclear. Trimming shortened V by 3 bases and J by 4 bases, and 12 bases separated the two germline ends. The CDR3 length is 15 residues. The germline gives CDR1 SGHTA, CDR2 FQGNSA.

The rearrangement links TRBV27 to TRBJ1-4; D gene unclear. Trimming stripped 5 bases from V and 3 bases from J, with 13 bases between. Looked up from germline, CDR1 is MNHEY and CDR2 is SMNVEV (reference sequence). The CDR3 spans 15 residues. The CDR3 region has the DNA TGTGCCAGCAGTCTAGAACAGAGTGCTAATGAAAAACTGTTTTTT. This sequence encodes CASSLEQSANEKLFF. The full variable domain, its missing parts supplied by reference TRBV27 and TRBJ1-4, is EAQVTQNPRYLITVTGKKLTVTCSQNMNHEYMSWYRQDPGLGLRQIYYSMNVEVTDKGDVPEGYKVSRKEKRNFPLILESPSPNQTSLYFCASSLEQSANEKLFFGSGTQLSVL.

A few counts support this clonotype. The CDR3 sequence is CASSQDYRTLGNQPQHF. DNA of the CDR3: TGCGCCAGCAGCCAAGATTACAGGACCCTCGGCAATCAGCCCCAGCATTTT. The V call is TRBV4-3, the J call TRBJ1-5; D perhaps matches TRBD1 (5 bases). The CDR3 length is 17 residues. V was clipped by 0 bases and J by 2 bases, with 14 bases between them. Germline assignment: CDR1 LGHNA and CDR2 YSLEER.

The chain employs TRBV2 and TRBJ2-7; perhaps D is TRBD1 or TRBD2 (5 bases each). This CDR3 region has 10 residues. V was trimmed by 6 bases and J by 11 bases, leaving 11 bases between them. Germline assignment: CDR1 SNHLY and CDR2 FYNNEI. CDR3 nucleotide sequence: TGTGCCAGCAGGCAGGGAGTTGAGTACTTC. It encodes CASRQGVEYF.

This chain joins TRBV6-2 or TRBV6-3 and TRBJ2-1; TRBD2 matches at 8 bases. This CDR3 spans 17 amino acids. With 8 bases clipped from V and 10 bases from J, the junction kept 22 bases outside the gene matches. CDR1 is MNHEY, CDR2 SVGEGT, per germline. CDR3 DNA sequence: TGTGCCAGCTTAAACCCCCCTAGCGGGTGGCGTGAGGAGGAGCAGTTCTTC. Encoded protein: CASLNPPSGWREEEQFF.

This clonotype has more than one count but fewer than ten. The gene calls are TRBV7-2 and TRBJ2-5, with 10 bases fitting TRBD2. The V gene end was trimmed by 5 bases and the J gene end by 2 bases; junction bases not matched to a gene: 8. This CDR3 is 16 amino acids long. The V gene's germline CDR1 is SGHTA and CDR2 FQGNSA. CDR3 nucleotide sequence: TGTGCCAGCAGCCCTAGGGTAGCGGGGGGTCAAGAGACCCAGTACTTC. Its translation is CASSPRVAGGQETQYF. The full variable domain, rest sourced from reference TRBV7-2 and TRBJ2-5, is GAGVSQSPSNKVTEKGKDVELRCDPISGHTALYWYRQSLGQGLEFLIYFQGNSAPDKSGLPSDRFSAERTGGSVSTLTIQRTQQEDSAVYLCASSPRVAGGQETQYFGPGTRLLVL.

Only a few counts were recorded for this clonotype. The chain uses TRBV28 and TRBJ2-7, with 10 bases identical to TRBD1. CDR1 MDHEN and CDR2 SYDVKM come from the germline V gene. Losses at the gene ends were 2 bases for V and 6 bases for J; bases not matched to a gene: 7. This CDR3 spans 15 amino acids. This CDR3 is CASSLRPGQGLEQYF. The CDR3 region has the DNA TGTGCCAGCAGTTTACGGCCGGGACAGGGGCTCGAGCAGTACTTC. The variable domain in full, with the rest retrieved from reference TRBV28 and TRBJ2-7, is DVKVTQSSRYLVKRTGEKVFLECVQDMDHENMFWYRQDPGLGLRLIYFSYDVKMKEKGDIPEGYSVSREKKERFSLILESASTNQTSMYLCASSLRPGQGLEQYFGPGTRLTVT.

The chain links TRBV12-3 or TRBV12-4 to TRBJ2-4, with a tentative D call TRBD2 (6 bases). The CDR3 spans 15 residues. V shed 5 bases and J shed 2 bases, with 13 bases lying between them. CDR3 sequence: CASSPPGGTKNIQYF. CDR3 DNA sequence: TGTGCCAGCAGTCCTCCAGGAGGGACCAAAAACATTCAGTACTTC.

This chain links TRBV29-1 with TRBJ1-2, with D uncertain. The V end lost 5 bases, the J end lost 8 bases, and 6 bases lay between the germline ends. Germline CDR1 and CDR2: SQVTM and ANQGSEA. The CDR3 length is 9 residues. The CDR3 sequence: CSVTGGYTF. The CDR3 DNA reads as TGCAGCGTTACTGGGGGCTACACCTTC.

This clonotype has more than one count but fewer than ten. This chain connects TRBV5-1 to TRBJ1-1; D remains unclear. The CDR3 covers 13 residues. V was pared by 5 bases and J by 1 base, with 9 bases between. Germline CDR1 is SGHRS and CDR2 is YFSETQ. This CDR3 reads CASRLRRNTEAFF. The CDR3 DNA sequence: TGCGCCAGCAGACTTCGTAGGAACACTGAAGCTTTCTTT.

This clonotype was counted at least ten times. The CDR3 region has the DNA TGTGCCAGCAGCTTTCAGGGGTGGTCCTACGAGCAGTACTTC. Translating gives CASSFQGWSYEQYF. This chain uses TRBV5-5 with TRBJ2-7; D perhaps matches TRBD1 (6 bases). The length of the CDR3 is 14 residues. Germline V CDR1 and CDR2: SGHKS, YYEKEE (reference sequence). V dropped 2 bases and J dropped 1 base, with 10 bases sitting between them.

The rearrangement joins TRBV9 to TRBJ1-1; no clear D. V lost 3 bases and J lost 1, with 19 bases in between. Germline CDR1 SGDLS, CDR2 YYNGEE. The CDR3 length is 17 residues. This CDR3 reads CASSGRNQSFRNTEAFF. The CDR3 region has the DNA TGTGCCAGCAGCGGACGGAATCAGTCGTTCCGGAACACTGAAGCTTTCTTT.

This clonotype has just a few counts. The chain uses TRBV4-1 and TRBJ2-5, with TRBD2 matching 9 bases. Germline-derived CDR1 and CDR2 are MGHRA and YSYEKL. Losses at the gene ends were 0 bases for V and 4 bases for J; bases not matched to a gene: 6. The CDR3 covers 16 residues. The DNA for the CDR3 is TGCGCCAGCAGCCAAGATCTGGCGGGGGGGCTAGAGACCCAGTACTTC. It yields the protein CASSQDLAGGLETQYF.

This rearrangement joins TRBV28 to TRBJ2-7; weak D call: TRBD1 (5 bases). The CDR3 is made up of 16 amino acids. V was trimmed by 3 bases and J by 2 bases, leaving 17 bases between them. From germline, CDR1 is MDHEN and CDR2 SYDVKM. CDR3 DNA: TGTGCCAGCAGTTTCGGTGGTTTCAGGGTAGCCTACGAGCAGTACTTC. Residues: CASSFGGFRVAYEQYF.

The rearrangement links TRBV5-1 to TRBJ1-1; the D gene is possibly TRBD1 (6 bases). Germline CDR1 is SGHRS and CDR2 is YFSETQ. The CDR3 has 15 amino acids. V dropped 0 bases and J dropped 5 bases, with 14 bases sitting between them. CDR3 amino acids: CASSLERGTGTEAFF. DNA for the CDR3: TGCGCCAGCAGCTTGGAGAGGGGAACAGGGACTGAAGCTTTCTTT. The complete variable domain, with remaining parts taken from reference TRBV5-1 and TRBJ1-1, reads KAGVTQTPRYLIKTRGQQVTLSCSPISGHRSVSWYQQTPGQGLQFLFEYFSETQRNKGNFPGRFSGRQFSNSRSEMNVSTLELGDSALYLCASSLERGTGTEAFFGQGTRLTVV.

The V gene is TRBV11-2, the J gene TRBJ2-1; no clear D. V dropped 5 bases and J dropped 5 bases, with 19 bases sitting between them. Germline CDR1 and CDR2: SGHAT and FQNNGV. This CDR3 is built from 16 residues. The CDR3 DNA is TGTGCCAGCAGCCATTGGCCTTCCTATTCCAACAATGAGCAGTTCTTC. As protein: CASSHWPSYSNNEQFF.

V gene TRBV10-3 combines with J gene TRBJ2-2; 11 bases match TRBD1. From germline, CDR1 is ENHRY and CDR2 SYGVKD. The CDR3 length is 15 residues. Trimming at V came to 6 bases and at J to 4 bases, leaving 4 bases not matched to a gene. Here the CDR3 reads CAIRAGTGGTGELFF. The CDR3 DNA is TGTGCCATCAGGGCCGGGACAGGGGGCACCGGGGAGCTGTTTTTT.

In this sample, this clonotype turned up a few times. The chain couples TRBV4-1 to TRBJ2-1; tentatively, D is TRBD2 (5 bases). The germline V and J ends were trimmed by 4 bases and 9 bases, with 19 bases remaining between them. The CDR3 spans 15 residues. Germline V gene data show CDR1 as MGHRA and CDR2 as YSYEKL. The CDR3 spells CASSPSWLADGEQFF. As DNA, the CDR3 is TGCGCCAGCAGCCCTTCGTGGCTAGCCGACGGTGAGCAGTTCTTC.

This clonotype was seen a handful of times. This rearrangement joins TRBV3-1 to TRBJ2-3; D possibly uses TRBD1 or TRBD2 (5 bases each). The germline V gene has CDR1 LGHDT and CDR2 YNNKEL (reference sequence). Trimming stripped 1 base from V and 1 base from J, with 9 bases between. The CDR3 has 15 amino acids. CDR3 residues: CASSQGGLGTDTQYF. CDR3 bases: TGTGCCAGCAGCCAAGGGGGGTTGGGCACAGATACGCAGTATTTT.

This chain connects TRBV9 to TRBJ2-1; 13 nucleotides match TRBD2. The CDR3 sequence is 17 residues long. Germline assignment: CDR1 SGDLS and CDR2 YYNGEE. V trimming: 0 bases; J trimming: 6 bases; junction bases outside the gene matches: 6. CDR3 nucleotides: TGTGCCAGCAGCGTAGAAAAGGGACTAGCGGGGACCAATGAGCAGTTCTTC. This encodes CASSVEKGLAGTNEQFF.

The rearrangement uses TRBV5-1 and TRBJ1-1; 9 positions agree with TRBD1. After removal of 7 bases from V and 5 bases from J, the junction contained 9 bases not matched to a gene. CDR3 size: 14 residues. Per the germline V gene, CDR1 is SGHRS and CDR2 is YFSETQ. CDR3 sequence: CASCPGQGGTEAFF. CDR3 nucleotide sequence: TGCGCCAGCTGCCCGGGACAGGGTGGGACTGAAGCTTTCTTT. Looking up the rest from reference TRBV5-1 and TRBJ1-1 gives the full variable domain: KAGVTQTPRYLIKTRGQQVTLSCSPISGHRSVSWYQQTPGQGLQFLFEYFSETQRNKGNFPGRFSGRQFSNSRSEMNVSTLELGDSALYLCASCPGQGGTEAFFGQGTRLTVV.

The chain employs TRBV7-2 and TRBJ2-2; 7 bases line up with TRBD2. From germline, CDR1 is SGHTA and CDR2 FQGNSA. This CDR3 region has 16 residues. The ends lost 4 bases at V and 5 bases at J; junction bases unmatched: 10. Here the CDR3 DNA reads TGTGCCAGCAGCTCCCTTTGGGGGAGGGATACCGGGGAGCTGTTTTTT. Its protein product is CASSSLWGRDTGELFF.

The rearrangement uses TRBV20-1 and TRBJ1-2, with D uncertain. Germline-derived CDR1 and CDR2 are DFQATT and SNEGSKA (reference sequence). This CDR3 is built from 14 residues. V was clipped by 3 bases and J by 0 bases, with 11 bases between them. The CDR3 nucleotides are TGCAGTGCTAGTGACTCTCGGTCTAACTATGGCTACACCTTC. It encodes CSASDSRSNYGYTF.

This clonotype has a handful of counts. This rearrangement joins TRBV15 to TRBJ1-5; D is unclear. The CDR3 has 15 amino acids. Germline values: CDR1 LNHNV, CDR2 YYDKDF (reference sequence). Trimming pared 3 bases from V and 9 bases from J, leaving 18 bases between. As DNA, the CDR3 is TGTGCCACCAGCAGTAACCTGGAACGGGCGACGCCCCAGCATTTT. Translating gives CATSSNLERATPQHF.